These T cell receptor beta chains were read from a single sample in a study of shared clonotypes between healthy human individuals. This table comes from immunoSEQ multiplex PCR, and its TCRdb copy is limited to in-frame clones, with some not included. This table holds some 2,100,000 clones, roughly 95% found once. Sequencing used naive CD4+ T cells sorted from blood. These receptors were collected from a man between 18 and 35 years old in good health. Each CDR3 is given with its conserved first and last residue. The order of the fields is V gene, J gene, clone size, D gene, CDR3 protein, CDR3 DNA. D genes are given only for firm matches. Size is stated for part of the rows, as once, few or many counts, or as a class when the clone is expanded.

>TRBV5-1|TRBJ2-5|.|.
CASSFHTQGETQYF
TGCGCCAGCAGCTTCCACACTCAGGGGGAGACCCAGTACTTC
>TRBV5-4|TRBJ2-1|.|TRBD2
CASRGASGSDEQFF
TGTGCCAGCAGAGGGGCTAGCGGGAGCGATGAGCAGTTCTTC
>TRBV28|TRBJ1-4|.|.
CASRKGRLNEKLFF
TGTGCCAGCAGAAAAGGACGGTTAAATGAAAAACTGTTTTTT
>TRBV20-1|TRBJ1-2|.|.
CSAPGSYGYTF
TGCAGTGCTCCAGGGAGCTATGGCTACACCTTC
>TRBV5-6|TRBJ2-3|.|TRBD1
CASSFGTGGLTDTQYF
TGTGCCAGCAGCTTCGGGACAGGGGGCCTCACAGATACGCAGTATTTT
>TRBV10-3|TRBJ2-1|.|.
CAISGWTGANYNEQFF
TGTGCCATCAGTGGGTGGACGGGGGCGAACTACAATGAGCAGTTCTTC
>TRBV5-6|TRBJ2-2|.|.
CASSPDSGTNTGELFF
TGTGCCAGCAGCCCGGACAGCGGTACGAACACCGGGGAGCTGTTTTTT
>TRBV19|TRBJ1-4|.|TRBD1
CASSITGGLSTNEKLFF
TGTGCCAGTAGTATCACAGGGGGCTTATCAACTAATGAAAAACTGTTTTTT
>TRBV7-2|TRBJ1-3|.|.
CASSSRQASSGNTIYF
TGTGCCAGCAGCTCGCGACAGGCCTCCTCTGGAAACACCATATATTTT
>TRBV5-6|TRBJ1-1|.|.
CASSSYSVNTEAFF
TGTGCCAGCAGCTCGTACTCGGTGAACACTGAAGCTTTCTTT
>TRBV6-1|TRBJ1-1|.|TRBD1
CASRERTGRGTEAFF
TGTGCCAGCAGAGAGCGGACAGGGAGGGGCACTGAAGCTTTCTTT
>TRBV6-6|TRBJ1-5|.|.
CASSYVGNQPQHF
TGTGCCAGCAGTTACGTAGGGAATCAGCCCCAGCATTTT
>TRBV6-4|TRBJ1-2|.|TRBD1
CASRGQGAAYGYTF
TGTGCCAGCAGAGGACAGGGGGCTGCCTATGGCTACACCTTC
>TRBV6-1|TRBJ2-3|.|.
CASSEPGRNTQYF
TGTGCCAGCAGTGAACCAGGGAGGAATACGCAGTATTTT
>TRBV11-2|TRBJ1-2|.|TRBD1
CASSLRGQGAVGYGYTF
TGTGCCAGCAGCTTAAGAGGGCAGGGGGCAGTGGGCTATGGCTACACCTTC
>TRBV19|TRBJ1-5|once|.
CASSIGGAGSNQPQHF
TGTGCCAGTAGTATAGGGGGAGCAGGTAGCAATCAGCCCCAGCATTTT
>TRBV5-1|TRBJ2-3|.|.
CASSLGQDTDTQYF
TGCGCCAGCAGCTTGGGACAGGACACAGATACGCAGTATTTT
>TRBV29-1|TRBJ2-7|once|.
CSVARSGEQYF
TGCAGCGTCGCCAGGTCTGGGGAGCAGTACTTC
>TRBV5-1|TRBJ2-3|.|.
CASRYVGTSRSPDTQYF
TGCGCCAGCAGGTACGTCGGGACCTCACGATCTCCAGATACGCAGTATTTT
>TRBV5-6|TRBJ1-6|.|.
CASSHPSASPLHF
TGTGCCAGCAGTCACCCCTCAGCTTCACCCCTCCACTTT
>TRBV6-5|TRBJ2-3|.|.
CASSYSRYTDTQYF
TGTGCCAGCAGTTACTCGAGGTACACAGATACGCAGTATTTT
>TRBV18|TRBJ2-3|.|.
CASSPPFSTDTQYF
TGTGCCAGCTCACCACCCTTCAGCACAGATACGCAGTATTTT
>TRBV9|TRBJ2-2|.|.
CASSVGGSDTGELFF
TGTGCCAGCAGCGTAGGGGGGAGTGACACCGGGGAGCTGTTTTTT
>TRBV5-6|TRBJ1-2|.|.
CASSLAGLSYGYTF
TGTGCCAGCAGCTTGGCGGGGTTGAGCTATGGCTACACCTTC
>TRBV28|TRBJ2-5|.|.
CASTVSQETQYF
TGTGCCAGCACAGTCAGTCAAGAGACCCAGTACTTC
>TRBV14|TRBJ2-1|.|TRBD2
CASSHGFGGYNEQFF
TGTGCCAGCAGCCATGGCTTCGGGGGGTACAATGAGCAGTTCTTC
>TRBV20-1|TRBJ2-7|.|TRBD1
CSARQGYEQYF
TGCAGTGCAAGACAGGGCTACGAGCAGTACTTC
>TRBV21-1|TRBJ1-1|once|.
CASRPLGGQGATEAFF
TGTGCCAGCAGACCCCTCGGGGGACAGGGGGCCACTGAAGCTTTCTTT